This T cell receptor (beta chain) was profiled in a study of T cell responses to AZD1222 COVID-19 vaccine. Generated by immunoSEQ multiplex PCR, the TCRdb table keeps only in-frame clones and is missing some. The sample shows roughly 110,000 clones, about 90% of them seen only once. This CDR3 spans 14 amino acids. The V and J ends lost 4 bases and 7 bases respectively, with 12 bases between them. Germline lookup yields CDR1 SGHTS and CDR2 YDEGEE. This TCR came from an adult who received the AZD1222 COVID-19 vaccine. This sequence joins TRBV5-8 and TRBJ1-6; D is possibly TRBD1 (5 bases). The material sequenced was peripheral blood, taken 28 days after the second AZD1222 dose. The CDR3 DNA is TGTGCCAGCAGCCGTCGGGGGGAAAATTCACCCCTCCACTTT. This encodes CASSRRGENSPLHF.